This paragraph reports one T cell receptor (beta chain). This sample is drawn from a study of memory CD8 T cells in hepatitis C reinfection. Study in general: Two donors resolved primary infection, then developed chronic reinfection. Between 3 and 8 weeks after reinfection detection, peak samples were drawn.

V was pared by 5 bases and J by 1 base, with 3 bases of the junction left unmatched. The CDR3 consists of 14 residues. Germline V gene data show CDR1 as MNHEY and CDR2 as SVGAGI. Generated by immunoSEQ multiplex PCR, the TCRdb table keeps only in-frame clones and is missing some. The sample lists over 35,000 clones, 85% to 90% occurring once. As for time point: peak reinfection, 3 to 8 weeks after reinfection detection. Sorted cells were sequenced directly ex vivo without any in vitro expansion. Donors came from people who inject drugs enrolled in HEPCO, Canada. Total naive CD8 T cells were sorted as viable CD3+ CD8+ CD45RO- cells from two donors.

The J gene is TRBJ2-7, the V gene TRBV6-5; TRBD2 agrees at 9 bases. The clonotype originates from a man younger than 30 with hepatitis C virus infection. The source material was naive CD8+ T cells sorted from blood. CDR3 in DNA: TGTGCCAGCAGTCCAGCGGGGGGTTCCTACGAGCAGTACTTC. Protein: CASSPAGGSYEQYF.